This entry concerns a single T cell receptor beta chain. The antigen remains undetermined. Germline V gene sequence: CDR1 SNHLY, CDR2 FYNNEI. The CDR3 totals 15 residues. Trimming left V 6 bases short and J 4 bases short, with 18 bases between. This specimen comes from a study of cytomegalovirus exposure and HLA in healthy donors. Study summary: Some 80 million unique TCR sequences came from HLA-typed donors in an early release.

Study conclusions and caveats: Cytomegalovirus status, reportedly, was diagnosed with high specificity and sensitivity by the classifier.

PCR was performed using 60 Vbeta and 13 Jbeta primers. Data came from immunoSEQ multiplex PCR; TCRdb stores just in-frame clones and leaves some out. Of about 140,000 clones in the sample, around 85% were seen once. At collection, donors were nominally healthy, but unrecorded immune exposures were probable. The chain employs TRBV2 and TRBJ1-2; a weak D match, TRBD1 (6 bases). The clonotype was recovered from a woman aged 25-40 years in good health and CMV-seronegative. The sequenced sample was PBMCs. The CDR3 DNA sequence: TGTGCCAGCAGCCCACAGGGAGGGATGGGCTATGGCTACACCTTC. Translated, it gives CASSPQGGMGYGYTF.